Presented here are 25 T cell receptor beta chains from one specimen sequenced in a study of identical twins (dated by TCRdb to the mid-2010s). Library preparation employed 5' RACE. Instrument on record: Illumina HiSeq 2000. TCRdb took the public reads, trimmed them with fastp at Q25, ran MiXCR for clone calling and kept in-frame beta chains. Here each entry gathers all rows of one CDR3 protein and keeps the most common genes and DNA. This sample lists approximately 1.8 million distinct CDR3 sequences; roughly 35% were detected once. The top ten constitute about 0.27% of the sample. The sequenced material came from cord blood. The origin of the receptors is a newborn girl in good health.

This clonotype came up many times. The gene calls are TRBV27 and TRBJ2-7, with a weak D call TRBD2 (6 bases). Between the trimmed V and J ends, which lost 2 bases and 3 bases, there was a span of 8 bases. The CDR3 spans 13 residues. Germline CDR1 is MNHEY and CDR2 is SMNVEV (reference sequence). The CDR3 coding sequence is TGTGCCAGCAGTTTAGGAGGGCGCTACGAGCAGTACTTC. This encodes CASSLGGRYEQYF.

The chain carries TRBV20-1 and TRBJ2-7; TRBD2 is a possible D gene (5 bases). CDR3 size: 13 residues. CDR1 and CDR2 (germline): DFQATT, SNEGSKA (reference sequence). V was cut by 0 bases and J by 3 bases, with 9 bases left in between. The chain's CDR3 is CSARDVGDYEQYF. The DNA for the CDR3 is TGCAGTGCTAGAGATGTGGGAGACTACGAGCAGTACTTC.

This clonotype occurred a few times. The CDR3 DNA sequence: TGTGCCAGCAGTCCTACTCGAGACAGAATTAATCAGCCCCAGCATTTT. This encodes CASSPTRDRINQPQHF. The chain combines TRBV6-5 with TRBJ1-5; D possibly corresponds to TRBD1 (5 bases). Germline lookup yields CDR1 MNHEY and CDR2 SVGAGI. V was pared by 5 bases and J by 4 bases, with 18 bases between. This CDR3 contains 16 residues.

This clonotype has a count of ten or more. This rearrangement joins TRBV7-2 to TRBJ2-4; D is undetermined. Trimming stripped 1 base from V and 0 bases from J, with 7 bases between. Germline assignment: CDR1 SGHTA and CDR2 FQGNSA. This CDR3 is built from 15 residues. The CDR3 region has the DNA TGTGCCAGCAGCTTAGGCTCCCTAGCCAAAAACATTCAGTACTTC. Residues: CASSLGSLAKNIQYF. Variable domain in full (rest from reference TRBV7-2 and TRBJ2-4): GAGVSQSPSNKVTEKGKDVELRCDPISGHTALYWYRQSLGQGLEFLIYFQGNSAPDKSGLPSDRFSAERTGGSVSTLTIQRTQQEDSAVYLCASSLGSLAKNIQYFGAGTRLSVL.

As to this clonotype: Germline and junction disagree at one end, which may indicate a read error. The gene calls are TRBV7-7 and TRBJ2-3; 7 bases are a match to TRBD2. This CDR3 has 15 residues. Germline assignment: CDR1 SSHAT and CDR2 FNYEAQ (reference sequence). CDR3 amino acids: CASSSGDSSTDTQYF. CDR3 DNA: TGTGCTAGCAGCAGCGGGGACTCAAGCACAGATACGCAGTATTTT.

This clonotype has more than one count but fewer than ten. This chain uses TRBV5-6 with TRBJ1-2, with D possibly TRBD1 on 6 matching bases. V was shortened by 7 bases and J by 9 bases, with 25 bases between the two germline ends. CDR1 and CDR2 from the germline V gene are SGHDT and YYEEEE. This CDR3 region has 15 residues. CDR3 in amino acids: CASGRFDRSAMSYTF. DNA of the CDR3: TGTGCCAGCGGAAGATTTGACAGGTCGGCTATGAGCTACACCTTC. The full variable domain, in which reference TRBV5-6 and TRBJ1-2 provide the parts outside the CDR3, is DAGVTQSPTHLIKTRGQQVTLRCSPKSGHDTVSWYQQALGQGPQFIFQYYEEEERQRGNFPDRFSGHQFPNYSSELNVNALLLGDSALYLCASGRFDRSAMSYTFGSGTRLTVV.

The chain carries TRBV7-8 and TRBJ2-3; D remains ambiguous. The length of the CDR3 is 15 residues. Trimming stripped 5 bases from V and 1 base from J, with 13 bases between. The germline V gene has CDR1 SGHVS and CDR2 FQNEAQ. The CDR3 is CASSPQQWGTDTQYF. The DNA of the CDR3 is TGTGCCAGCAGCCCTCAGCAGTGGGGCACAGATACGCAGTATTTT. The full variable domain, rest sourced from reference TRBV7-8 and TRBJ2-3, is GAGVSQSPRYKVAKRGQDVALRCDPISGHVSLFWYQQALGQGPEFLTYFQNEAQLDKSGLPSDRFFAERPEGSVSTLKIQRTQQEDSAVYLCASSPQQWGTDTQYFGPGTRLTVL.

The chain employs TRBV20-1 and TRBJ2-1, with a tentative D call TRBD1 (5 bases). Germline-derived CDR1 and CDR2 are DFQATT and SNEGSKA (reference sequence). Trimming took 3 bases from V and 9 from J, leaving 15 bases between them. The CDR3 sequence is 13 residues long. As DNA, the CDR3 is TGCAGTGCTAGTAAAGGGCCGACAGTTGAGCAGTTCTTC. It yields the protein CSASKGPTVEQFF.

On this clonotype itself: A junction end diverges from the germline sequence, so it may reflect a read error. V and J are TRBV6-1 and TRBJ2-7, with D perhaps matching TRBD1 or TRBD2 (5 bases each). Near its end, the DNA agrees better with TRBJ2-5, so the J call may be wrong. The CDR3 loop spans 13 amino acids. CDR1 is MNHNS, CDR2 SASEGT, per germline. The CDR3: CVSSEGNLGTQYF. The CDR3, as DNA: TGTGTCAGCAGTGAGGGGAACCTAGGGACCCAGTACTTC.

This clonotype was detected only a few times. The chain joins TRBV2 to TRBJ2-1; D might be TRBD2 (7 bases). The V end lost 8 bases, the J end lost 4 bases, and 18 bases lay between the germline ends. The CDR3 extends over 15 amino acids. Germline loops: CDR1 SNHLY, CDR2 FYNNEI. This CDR3 is CASLGAGDPYNEQFF. Written as DNA, the CDR3 is TGTGCCAGCTTGGGGGCGGGGGACCCATACAATGAGCAGTTCTTC. Filled out from reference TRBV2 and TRBJ2-1, the complete variable domain reads EPEVTQTPSHQVTQMGQEVILRCVPISNHLYFYWYRQILGQKVEFLVSFYNNEISEKSEIFDDQFSVERPDGSNFTLKIRSTKLEDSAMYFCASLGAGDPYNEQFFGPGTRLTVL.

This clonotype came up many times. V gene TRBV12-3 or TRBV12-4 combines with J gene TRBJ2-1, with D possibly matching TRBD2 (6 bases). The CDR3 sequence is 15 residues long. The V gene lost 3 bases and the J gene lost 2 bases, with 11 bases spanning the gap. The CDR3 coding sequence is TGTGCCAGCAGTTTGAGACTAGAACCCTACAATGAGCAGTTCTTC. Encoded protein: CASSLRLEPYNEQFF.

This clonotype has more than one count but fewer than ten. A much larger clone sits a single nucleotide away, making a read error possible. The rearrangement joins TRBV6-5 to TRBJ1-1; D unclear. CDR1 is MNHEY, CDR2 SVGAGI, per germline. The CDR3 totals 13 residues. The germline V and J ends were trimmed by 0 bases and 1 base, with 3 bases remaining between them. CDR3 coding DNA: TGTGCCAGCAGTTACTCGGAGAACACTGAAGCTTTCTTT. Translation: CASSYSENTEAFF.

This clonotype has more than one count but fewer than ten. The chain employs TRBV4-2 and TRBJ1-4; TRBD1 aligns across 7 bases. This CDR3 region has 15 residues. CDR1 is LGHNA and CDR2 is YNFKEQ in the germline V gene. V gave up 0 bases and J gave up 8 bases; unmatched junction bases: 6. This CDR3 reads CASSQDWTGGEKLFF. The DNA for the CDR3 is TGTGCCAGCAGCCAAGATTGGACAGGAGGAGAAAAACTGTTTTTT.

This sequence joins TRBV28 and TRBJ1-1; 7 nucleotides align to TRBD1. The CDR3 has 15 amino acids. Germline V lookup: CDR1 MDHEN, CDR2 SYDVKM. The ends lost 6 bases at V and 3 bases at J; junction bases unmatched: 10. CDR3 residues: CASRPGTVRHTEAFF. CDR3 coding DNA: TGTGCCAGCAGGCCGGGGACAGTTAGACACACTGAAGCTTTCTTT.

This clonotype occurred a few times. This chain joins TRBV3-1 and TRBJ2-7; tentatively, D is TRBD1 (5 bases). Trimming stripped 4 bases from V and 1 base from J, with 11 bases between. The CDR3 contains 14 residues. Germline CDR1 is LGHDT and CDR2 is YNNKEL (reference sequence). CDR3 sequence reads: CASSRSTGSYEQYF. DNA for the CDR3: TGTGCCAGCAGCCGGTCCACAGGTTCCTACGAGCAGTACTTC.

The J gene is TRBJ2-1, the V gene TRBV10-3; weak D call: TRBD2 (7 bases). Germline V gene sequence: CDR1 ENHRY, CDR2 SYGVKD. Trimming removed 7 bases from V and 5 bases from J, with 15 bases in between. CDR3 length: 14 amino acids. Written as DNA, the CDR3 is TGTGCCATCACAACTCCCGGGGGGCACAATGAGCAGTTCTTC. This sequence encodes CAITTPGGHNEQFF.

This clonotype showed up just a few times. The chain employs TRBV20-1 and TRBJ1-1; maybe TRBD1 (5 bases). With 3 bases removed from V and 2 bases from J, the gap between germline ends came to 10 bases. Per germline, CDR1 DFQATT and CDR2 SNEGSKA (reference sequence). The CDR3 sequence is 13 residues long. DNA for the CDR3: TGCAGTGCTAGCGCGGACACCAACACTGAAGCTTTCTTT. It translates to CSASADTNTEAFF.

This clonotype was observed a handful of times. This chain links TRBV7-9 with TRBJ2-5; TRBD1 might be the D (5 bases). CDR1 and CDR2 from the germline V gene are SEHNR and FQNEAQ (reference sequence). This CDR3 is built from 15 residues. V gave up 5 bases and J gave up 5 bases, with 18 bases separating them. The CDR3 region has the DNA TGTGCCAGCAGCCGCACTTACAGGTTGTTCGAGACCCAGTACTTC. Its protein product is CASSRTYRLFETQYF.

This clonotype was seen a few times. The chain uses TRBV27 and TRBJ2-3; tentative D call: TRBD2 (7 bases). The CDR3 sequence is 14 residues long. V lost 11 bases to trimming and J lost 3 bases, with 18 bases between them. CDR1 and CDR2 (germline): MNHEY, SMNVEV (reference sequence). The CDR3 DNA is TGTGCCGTTGGAACTGAGGGGGGGACAGATACGCAGTATTTT. It specifies CAVGTEGGTDTQYF.

This clonotype occurred many times. The chain links TRBV28 to TRBJ2-1; 8 bases agree with TRBD1. Germline CDR1 and CDR2: MDHEN and SYDVKM. V shed 5 bases and J 1 base; nucleotides not matched to a gene: 4. CDR3 size: 15 residues. The DNA of the CDR3 is TGTGCCAGCAGTCAGACAGGGGCTTCCTACAATGAGCAGTTCTTC. It specifies CASSQTGASYNEQFF.

The chain employs TRBV10-3 and TRBJ2-7; D perhaps matches TRBD1 (6 bases). V shed 4 bases and J shed 0 bases, with 10 bases lying between them. Germline V CDR1 and CDR2: ENHRY, SYGVKD. The CDR3 contains 14 residues. CDR3 nucleotides: TGTGCCATCAGTGGTCAGGACAGCTCCTACGAGCAGTACTTC. Translation: CAISGQDSSYEQYF.

This clonotype occurred a few times. The chain links TRBV20-1 to TRBJ2-7, with 8 positions matching TRBD2. Germline trimming cut 0 bases from V and 7 bases from J; bases unmatched to any gene: 17. The CDR3 runs 17 residues. Germline values: CDR1 DFQATT, CDR2 SNEGSKA (reference sequence). CDR3 amino acids: CSARERSGKGIYNEQYF. The CDR3 region has the DNA TGCAGTGCTAGAGAACGTAGCGGGAAAGGGATATACAATGAGCAGTACTTC.

The chain uses TRBV7-2 and TRBJ2-1; D is unresolved. This CDR3 region has 12 residues. V gave up 5 bases and J gave up 7 bases, with 9 bases separating them. CDR1 and CDR2 (germline): SGHTA, FQGNSA. As DNA, the CDR3 is TGTGCCAGCAGCACGCTGACGAATGAGCAGTTCTTC. Translation gives CASSTLTNEQFF.

Concerning this clonotype: A read error may be the cause here, since a much bigger clone is one base away. The CDR3, as DNA: TGCAGCGTTGCGCTCTCCTATAATTCACCCCCCCACTTT. It specifies CSVALSYNSPPHF. The J gene is TRBJ1-6, the V gene TRBV29-1, with D hard to call. The CDR3 is 13 amino acids. Germline values: CDR1 SQVTM, CDR2 ANQGSEA.

The chain carries TRBV19 and TRBJ2-7; 11 positions match TRBD1. Trimming removed 6 bases from V and 5 bases from J; junction bases left unmatched: 6. Germline values: CDR1 LNHDA, CDR2 SQIVND (reference sequence). This CDR3 region has 14 residues. The CDR3 DNA reads as TGTGCCAGTAGCCGGACAGGGGGCGGAAACGAGCAGTACTTC. It translates to CASSRTGGGNEQYF. Full variable domain (outside the CDR3, taken from reference TRBV19 and TRBJ2-7): DGGITQSPKYLFRKEGQNVTLSCEQNLNHDAMYWYRQDPGQGLRLIYYSQIVNDFQKGDIAEGYSVSREKKESFPLTVTSAQKNPTAFYLCASSRTGGGNEQYFGPGTRLTVT.